This T cell receptor (beta chain) comes out of a study of cytomegalovirus exposure and HLA in healthy donors. The study's findings and limits: Analysis performed later found 16,000 or so TCR beta sequences associated with HLA alleles at 0.05 false discovery rate. In a later analysis, TCR beta V- and J-gene trimming showed a link to a missense DCLRE1C variant.

As for this clone: Its antigen is still unknown.

The study ran its PCR with 60 Vbeta and 13 Jbeta primers. The protocol was immunoSEQ multiplex PCR, while the TCRdb copy is restricted to in-frame clones and leaves out a portion. Here the sample spans roughly 220,000 clones, 82% being singletons. This CDR3 has 12 residues. The germline CDR1 and CDR2 sequences are SQVTM and ANQGSEA. The ends lost 7 bases at V and 6 bases at J; junction bases unmatched: 4. V usage is TRBV29-1 and J usage is TRBJ2-1, with 9 bases lining up with TRBD1. The sequence came from a woman aged 40 to 50 in good health and CMV-seronegative. Sample: PBMCs. The CDR3 region has the DNA TGCAGCGCACAGGGACAGGGCAATGAGCAGTTCTTC. It yields the protein CSAQGQGNEQFF.